This T cell receptor beta chain came from a study of blood T cell repertoires in COVID-19. Study as a whole: Acute and convalescent COVID-19 specimens originated in the United States, Italy and Spain. T cells, B-cell-depleted T cells, or PBMCs provided the cDNA or gDNA that served as material.

Authors' analysis steps: Estimated nucleated cell counts came from reference gene primer amplification. Clones were read by immunoSEQ multiplex PCR, and TCRdb kept only the in-frame ones, dropping some. V and J calls and clone size come straight from that table; D and trimming were deduced from the DNA. The profile shows about 48,000 clones, around 80% of them singletons. This CDR3 is 13 amino acids long. The germline V gene has CDR1 SEHNR and CDR2 FQNEAQ (reference sequence). The V end was cut by 6 bases, the J end by 12 bases, with 18 bases between. Specimen: peripheral blood. This chain connects TRBV7-9 to TRBJ2-1; D is uncertain. This sequence originates from a human donor in a cohort sampled during active COVID-19. This chain's CDR3 is CASSQPPPARQFF. The CDR3 coding sequence is TGTGCCAGCAGTCAACCCCCCCCTGCCAGGCAGTTCTTC.